What follows are 13 T cell receptor beta chains derived from one specimen sequenced in a study of T cell responses to AZD1222 COVID-19 vaccine. Clones were read by immunoSEQ multiplex PCR, and TCRdb kept only the in-frame ones, dropping some. The data show about 120,000 clones, roughly 91% seen once. The sequencing here drew on peripheral blood, taken on day 0 of MenACWY control vaccination. These TCRs come from an adult in good health.

The rearrangement uses TRBV27 and TRBJ2-5, with 7 bases fitting TRBD2. Germline V gene lookup returns CDR1 MNHEY and CDR2 SMNVEV (reference sequence). The CDR3 consists of 16 residues. The junction had 14 bases not matched to a gene; V was cut back by 5 bases and J by 5 bases. CDR3 DNA sequence: TGTGCCAGCAGTCGTAGCTCGCGGGAGTTGTGGGAGACCCAGTACTTC. Translation: CASSRSSRELWETQYF.

V usage is TRBV5-1 and J usage is TRBJ2-7; D unresolved. V dropped 4 bases and J dropped 0 bases, with 17 bases sitting between them. This CDR3 has 16 amino acids. CDR1 SGHRS and CDR2 YFSETQ come from the germline V gene. The CDR3 sequence is CASSPGISLSSYEQYV. In DNA form, the CDR3 reads TGCGCCAGCAGCCCTGGGATAAGCTTAAGCTCCTACGAGCAGTACGTC.

J is TRBJ2-7 and V is TRBV14; the match to TRBD1 covers 7 bases. This CDR3 has 17 amino acids. Germline loops: CDR1 SGHDN, CDR2 FVKESK. The junction had 14 bases not matched to a gene; V was cut back by 3 bases and J by 3 bases. Here the CDR3 DNA reads TGTGCCAGCAGCCAGCGGCCCCCGGAACAGGGGAGCTACGAGCAGTACGTC. Its translation is CASSQRPPEQGSYEQYV.

The chain employs TRBV28 and TRBJ2-7; either TRBD1 or TRBD2 may supply D (6 bases each). With 6 bases removed from V and 5 bases from J, the gap between germline ends came to 14 bases. Germline V CDR1 and CDR2: MDHEN, SYDVKM. This CDR3 contains 13 residues. The CDR3, as DNA: TGTGCCAGCAGCGAAGGAGGGGGTCACGAGCAGTACGTC. Translating gives CASSEGGGHEQYV.

The chain links TRBV7-2 to TRBJ2-7; D is possibly TRBD1 (6 bases). V was cut by 1 base and J by 2 bases, with 12 bases left in between. From germline, CDR1 is SGHTA and CDR2 FQGNSA. The CDR3 runs 15 residues. As DNA, the CDR3 is TGTGCCAGCAGCTTAGAGGTGGGGGCAGCCTACGAGCAGTACTTC. This encodes CASSLEVGAAYEQYF.

The CDR3 bases are TGTGCCAGCAGTTTAAAAGCAGGAGGCTACACCTTC. It is translated as CASSLKAGGYTF. The V and J genes are TRBV28 and TRBJ1-2; unclear D gene. The V end lost 2 bases, the J end lost 8 bases, and 9 bases lay between the germline ends. CDR3 length: 12 amino acids. Germline CDR1 and CDR2: MDHEN and SYDVKM.

V is TRBV11-2 and J is TRBJ1-1; D is perhaps TRBD1 (6 bases). The V gene lost 5 bases and the J gene lost 3 bases, with 28 bases spanning the gap. The CDR3 contains 19 residues. Germline CDR1 is SGHAT and CDR2 is FQNNGV. In DNA form, the CDR3 reads TGTGCCAGCAGCCGGAAGTGGATCGGACAGCTCGGATTCGACACTGAAGCTTTCTTT. Encoded protein: CASSRKWIGQLGFDTEAFF. The full variable domain, in which reference TRBV11-2 and TRBJ1-1 provide the parts outside the CDR3, is EAGVAQSPRYKIIEKRQSVAFWCNPISGHATLYWYQQILGQGPKLLIQFQNNGVVDDSQLPKDRFSAERLKGVDSTLKIQPAKLEDSAVYLCASSRKWIGQLGFDTEAFFGQGTRLTVV.

This clone showed up just once. The chain's CDR3 is CASSPDRGHYEQYV. The CDR3 DNA reads as TGTGCCAGCAGCCCGGACAGGGGCCATTACGAGCAGTACGTC. This chain joins TRBV6-5 and TRBJ2-7; 9 nucleotides agree with TRBD1. The germline V gene encodes CDR1 MNHEY and CDR2 SVGAGI. V trimming: 6 bases; J trimming: 4 bases; junction bases outside the gene matches: 7. There are 14 residues in the CDR3.

V gene TRBV12-3 or TRBV12-4 combines with J gene TRBJ1-2; no firm D call. The V gene lost 5 bases and the J gene lost 2 bases, with 9 bases spanning the gap. CDR3 length: 13 residues. CDR3 region: CASSPGRNYGYTF. As DNA, the CDR3 is TGTGCCAGCAGTCCCGGACGGAACTATGGCTACACCTTC.

The gene calls are TRBV7-9 and TRBJ1-2, with 7 bases identical to TRBD1. CDR1 and CDR2 from the germline V gene are SEHNR and FQNEAQ (reference sequence). V shed 1 base and J 5 bases; nucleotides not matched to a gene: 4. The length of the CDR3 is 14 residues. The CDR3 DNA reads TGTGCCAGCAGCTTAGTAAAGGGGGCATATGGCTACACCTTC. Its translation is CASSLVKGAYGYTF.

The chain couples TRBV12-3 or TRBV12-4 to TRBJ1-6; D might be TRBD1 (5 bases). The CDR3 extends over 13 amino acids. Trimming stripped 6 bases from V and 9 bases from J, with 12 bases between. The CDR3 loop is CASSPKQVSPLHF. The CDR3 DNA follows: TGTGCCAGCAGCCCCAAACAGGTTTCACCCCTCCACTTT.

The chain couples TRBV28 to TRBJ1-1; the D gene is possibly TRBD1 (5 bases). With 6 bases removed from V and 9 bases from J, the gap between germline ends came to 20 bases. The CDR3 is 14 amino acids. CDR1 is MDHEN, CDR2 SYDVKM, per germline. CDR3 DNA sequence: TGTGCCAGCAGCCCAGGGAGGATCATGGGGCAAGCTTTCTTT. Translation gives CASSPGRIMGQAFF. Variable domain in full (rest from reference TRBV28 and TRBJ1-1): DVKVTQSSRYLVKRTGEKVFLECVQDMDHENMFWYRQDPGLGLRLIYFSYDVKMKEKGDIPEGYSVSREKKERFSLILESASTNQTSMYLCASSPGRIMGQAFFGQGTRLTVV.

This clone was counted once. Within the sample, other DNA sequences also encode this same CDR3. The chain is built from TRBV5-1 and TRBJ2-3; 8 bases are shared with TRBD2. V gave up 0 bases and J gave up 4 bases; unmatched junction bases: 4. The germline CDR1 and CDR2 sequences are SGHRS and YFSETQ. This CDR3 spans 15 amino acids. The CDR3 protein is CASSLGTSSADTQYF. In DNA form, the CDR3 reads TGCGCCAGCAGCTTGGGGACTAGCAGCGCAGATACGCAGTATTTT.